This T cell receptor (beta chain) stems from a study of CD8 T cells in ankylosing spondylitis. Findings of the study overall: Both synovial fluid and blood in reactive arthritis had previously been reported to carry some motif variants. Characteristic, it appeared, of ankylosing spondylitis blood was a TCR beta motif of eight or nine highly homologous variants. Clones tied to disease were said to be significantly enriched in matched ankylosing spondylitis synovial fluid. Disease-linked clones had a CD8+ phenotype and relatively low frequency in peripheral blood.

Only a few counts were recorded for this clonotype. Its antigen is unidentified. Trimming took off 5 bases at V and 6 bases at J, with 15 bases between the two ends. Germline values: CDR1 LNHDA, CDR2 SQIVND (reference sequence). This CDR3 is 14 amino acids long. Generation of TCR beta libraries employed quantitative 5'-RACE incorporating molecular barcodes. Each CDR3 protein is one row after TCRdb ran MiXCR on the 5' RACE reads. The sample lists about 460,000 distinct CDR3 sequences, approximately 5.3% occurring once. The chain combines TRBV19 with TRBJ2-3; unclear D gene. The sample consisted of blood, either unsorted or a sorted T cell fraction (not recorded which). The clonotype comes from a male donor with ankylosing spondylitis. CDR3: CASSPRHRADTQYF. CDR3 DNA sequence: TGTGCCAGTAGTCCCCGTCACAGAGCGGATACGCAGTATTTT.